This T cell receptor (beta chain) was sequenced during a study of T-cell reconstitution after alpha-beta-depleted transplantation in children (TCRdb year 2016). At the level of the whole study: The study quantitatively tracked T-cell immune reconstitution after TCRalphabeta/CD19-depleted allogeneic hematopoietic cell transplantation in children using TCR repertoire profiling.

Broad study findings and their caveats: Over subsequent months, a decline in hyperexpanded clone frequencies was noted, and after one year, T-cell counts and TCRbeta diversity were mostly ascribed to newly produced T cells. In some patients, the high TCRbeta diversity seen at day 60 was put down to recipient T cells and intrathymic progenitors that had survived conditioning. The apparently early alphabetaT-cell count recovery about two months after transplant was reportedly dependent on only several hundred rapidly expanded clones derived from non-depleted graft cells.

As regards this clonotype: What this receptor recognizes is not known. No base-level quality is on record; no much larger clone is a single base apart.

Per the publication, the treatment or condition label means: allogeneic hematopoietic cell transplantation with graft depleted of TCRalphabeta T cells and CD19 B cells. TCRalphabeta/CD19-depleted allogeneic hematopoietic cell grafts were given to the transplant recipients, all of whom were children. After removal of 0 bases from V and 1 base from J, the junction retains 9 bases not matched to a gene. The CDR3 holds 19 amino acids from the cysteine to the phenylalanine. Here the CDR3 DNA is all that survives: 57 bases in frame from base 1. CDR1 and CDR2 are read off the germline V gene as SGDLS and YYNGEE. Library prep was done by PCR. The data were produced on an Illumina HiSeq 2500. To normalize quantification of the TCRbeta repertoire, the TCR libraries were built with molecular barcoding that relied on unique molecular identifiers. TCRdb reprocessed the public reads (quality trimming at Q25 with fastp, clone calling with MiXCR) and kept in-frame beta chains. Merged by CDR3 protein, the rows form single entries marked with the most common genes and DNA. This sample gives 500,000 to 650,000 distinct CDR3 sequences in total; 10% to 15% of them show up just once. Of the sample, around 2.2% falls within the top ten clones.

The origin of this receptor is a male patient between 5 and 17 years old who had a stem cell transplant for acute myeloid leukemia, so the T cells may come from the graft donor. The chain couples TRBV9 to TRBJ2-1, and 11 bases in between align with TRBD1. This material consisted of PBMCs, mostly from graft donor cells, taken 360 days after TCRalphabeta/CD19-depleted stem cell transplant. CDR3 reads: CASSVEGQGAAGSYNEQFF. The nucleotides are TGTGCCAGCAGCGTAGAAGGACAGGGGGCGGCGGGGTCCTACAATGAGCAGTTCTTC.